This is a list of T cell receptor beta chains from one sample in a study of shared clonotypes between healthy human individuals. Data came from immunoSEQ multiplex PCR; TCRdb stores just in-frame clones and leaves some out. The sample holds about 2.1 million clones, 93% seen once. The material sequenced was naive CD8+ T cells from PBMCs. These receptors were taken from a man aged 18 to 30 in good health. Some clones in this sample may be carry-over from other donors' samples. The CDR3 runs from the conserved cysteine through the conserved F or W. The order of the fields is clone size, J gene, V gene, D gene, CDR3 DNA, CDR3 protein. A D gene is named only where the DNA matches it firmly. Clone size, where shown, is once, few, many, or a class for clones that have expanded.

>NA|TRBJ2-1|TRBV2|TRBD1
TGTGCCAGCAGTGGGACAGGTCTTAGCAATGAGCAGTTCTTC
CASSGTGLSNEQFF
>NA|TRBJ2-1|TRBV15|NA
TGTGCCACCAGCAGAGATCCAGGGGACAATGAGCAGTTCTTC
CATSRDPGDNEQFF
>NA|TRBJ2-4|TRBV5-1|TRBD1
TGCGCCAGCAGCTCCGGGACAGGGAGCGACATTCAGTACTTC
CASSSGTGSDIQYF
>NA|TRBJ2-5|TRBV28|NA
TGTGCCAGCAGTTTAACAGGAAGGGAGACCCAGTACTTC
CASSLTGRETQYF
>NA|TRBJ1-2|TRBV27|NA
TGTGCCAGCACCACGGCGGGGCAGGGGAACTATGGCTACACCTTC
CASTTAGQGNYGYTF
>NA|TRBJ1-1|TRBV19|NA
TGTGCCAGTAGCCCCTGGGGGGTTTTGGGCACTGAAGCTTTCTTT
CASSPWGVLGTEAFF
>NA|TRBJ2-3|TRBV28|TRBD2
TGTGCCAGCAGTTTAAGAGCGGGAGGGGATCTTACAGATACGCAGTATTTT
CASSLRAGGDLTDTQYF
>NA|TRBJ1-1|TRBV7-6|NA
TGTGCCAGCAGCTTAGGGGAGAGGACTGAAGCTTTCTTT
CASSLGERTEAFF
>NA|TRBJ2-2|TRBV7-8|NA
TGTGCCAGCAGCCTGACCGGGGAGAACACCGGGGAGCTGTTTTTT
CASSLTGENTGELFF
>NA|TRBJ2-7|TRBV7-2|NA
TGTGCCAGCAGCTCGAACCGGGACACCCACCAAGAGCAGTACTTC
CASSSNRDTHQEQYF
>NA|TRBJ2-7|TRBV27|TRBD2
TGTGCCAGCAGTCCCCAACTAGCGGGAGTGTTTTACGAGCAGTACTTC
CASSPQLAGVFYEQYF
>NA|TRBJ2-5|TRBV27|NA
TGTGCCAGCAGTACCCAACAGGCCCGGTATGAGACCCAGTACTTC
CASSTQQARYETQYF
>once|TRBJ2-7|TRBV27|TRBD1
TGTGCCAGCAGTTTATCTGTCAGGGGGCATACCGAGCAGTACTTC
CASSLSVRGHTEQYF
>NA|TRBJ1-4|TRBV27|NA
TGTGCCAGCAGTTCCACCGCCGGACCCCAGGGTTCAACTAATGAAAAACTGTTTTTT
CASSSTAGPQGSTNEKLFF
>NA|TRBJ1-2|TRBV5-4|TRBD1
TGTGCCAGCAGCGAAAACAGGGGGGGCTATGGCTACACCTTC
CASSENRGGYGYTF
>NA|TRBJ2-2|TRBV28|NA
TGTGCCAGCAAGATAGATGGTGGGGAGCTGTTTTTT
CASKIDGGELFF
>NA|TRBJ1-2|TRBV5-1|NA
TGCGCCAGCAGCTTAACACCGGGACTTCGATATGGCTACACCTTC
CASSLTPGLRYGYTF
>NA|TRBJ1-4|TRBV4-1|NA
TGCGCCAGCAGCCTCCGGGACCGCGGGGGCGAAAAACTGTTTTTT
CASSLRDRGGEKLFF
>once|TRBJ2-2|TRBV7-8|NA
TGTGCCAGCAGCTTACCCCAGGGAGCGTTCGTCGGGGAGCTGTTTTTT
CASSLPQGAFVGELFF
>once|TRBJ2-6|TRBV28|NA
TGTGCCAGCAGTTTTCCGGGGGGCATTACTGGGGCCAACGTCCTGACTTTC
CASSFPGGITGANVLTF
>NA|TRBJ2-5|TRBV14|TRBD1
TGTGCCAGCAGCCTGGACAGGTGGGGAGAGACCCAGTACTTC
CASSLDRWGETQYF
>NA|TRBJ2-7|TRBV7-9|TRBD1
TGTGCCAGCAGCGCACAGGGGCGGAGCTACGAGCAGTACTTC
CASSAQGRSYEQYF
>NA|TRBJ1-2|TRBV4-3|TRBD1
TGCGCCAGCAGCCTCCATTTGGGACAGGGCGTTGATGGCTACACCTTC
CASSLHLGQGVDGYTF
>once|TRBJ1-4|TRBV30|TRBD1
TGTGCCTGGAGTACCCGGACAGGAGCTTTTAATGAAAAACTGTTTTTT
CAWSTRTGAFNEKLFF
>NA|TRBJ2-7|TRBV11-2|TRBD2
TGTGCCAGCAGATGGGAGGGCCCTCCCTACGAGCAGTACTTC
CASRWEGPPYEQYF
>once|TRBJ1-2|TRBV15|NA
TGTGCCACCAGCAGAGGGCCAGGGCGGGATGGCTACACCTTC
CATSRGPGRDGYTF
>NA|TRBJ2-7|TRBV4-1|NA
TGCGCCAGCAGCCAAGATTGGGGTTACGAGCAGTACTTC
CASSQDWGYEQYF
>NA|TRBJ2-7|TRBV5-1|TRBD1
TGCGCCAGCAGCTCCCCAGGGACAGGCGCCTACGAGCAGTACTTC
CASSSPGTGAYEQYF
>NA|TRBJ1-5|TRBV28|NA
TGTGCCAGCGCAACAGGGTCGTGGGAGCCCCAGCATTTT
CASATGSWEPQHF
>NA|TRBJ2-4|TRBV28|NA
TGTGCCAGCAGTTTAGGGGTAGCCAAAAACATTCAGTACTTC
CASSLGVAKNIQYF
>NA|TRBJ1-2|TRBV27|TRBD1
TGTGCCAGCAGTTTAGGGACAGGGCTCCATGGCTACACCTTC
CASSLGTGLHGYTF
>once|TRBJ1-3|TRBV27|NA
TGTGCCAGCAGTTTGAGGGGCGATGGAAACACCATATATTTT
CASSLRGDGNTIYF
>NA|TRBJ2-1|TRBV5-5|TRBD1
TGTGCCAGCAGCCCCACCCCCCTAACAGGGGTGACCTACAATGAGCAGTTCTTC
CASSPTPLTGVTYNEQFF
>NA|TRBJ2-5|TRBV2|NA
TGTGCCAACTCGGGACGGCAAGAGACCCAGTACTTC
CANSGRQETQYF
>once|TRBJ2-2|TRBV4-2|TRBD2
TGTGCCAGCAGCCAAGAAGCACTAGCGGGAGTGTACACCGGGGAGCTGTTTTTT
CASSQEALAGVYTGELFF
>NA|TRBJ2-1|TRBV5-1|NA
TGCGCCAGCAGCTTGTTAGGCCCGTCCAATGAGCAGTTCTTC
CASSLLGPSNEQFF
>NA|TRBJ1-2|TRBV5-1|NA
TGCGCCAGCAGCGACGGACAGCACTATGGCTACACCTTC
CASSDGQHYGYTF
>NA|TRBJ1-2|TRBV20-1|NA
TGCAGTGCTAGAGGAGGGGATGGCTACACCTTC
CSARGGDGYTF
>NA|TRBJ2-7|TRBV28|NA
TGTGCCAGCAGTTTTGGCAGCGGTTACTCCTACGAGCAGTACTTC
CASSFGSGYSYEQYF
>NA|TRBJ2-1|TRBV7-3|TRBD2
TGTGCCAGCAGCTTAATGGCTAGCGGGAGGAATGAGCAGTTCTTC
CASSLMASGRNEQFF
>NA|TRBJ1-2|TRBV7-9|NA
TGTGCCAGCAGCCAATTGGCTAGGGATCGTGGCTACACCTTC
CASSQLARDRGYTF
>once|TRBJ2-7|TRBV19|TRBD2
TGTGCCAGTAGAGGACAGGGGACTAGCGGGAGAGTCTACGAGCAGTACTTC
CASRGQGTSGRVYEQYF
>NA|TRBJ2-7|TRBV28|NA
TGTGCCAGCAGTTTCTCGGACGGCTACGAGCAGTACTTC
CASSFSDGYEQYF
>NA|TRBJ1-1|TRBV27|NA
TGTGCCAGCAGTTTAAGGGGACCCCTCGGAAACACTGAAGCTTTCTTT
CASSLRGPLGNTEAFF
>NA|TRBJ1-1|TRBV5-6|NA
TGTGCCAGCAGCCTTGAGTACACTGAAGCTTTCTTT
CASSLEYTEAFF
>NA|TRBJ2-7|TRBV7-9|NA
TGTGCCAGCAGCTTATTCGGGGAAAGGATCTACGAGCAGTACTTC
CASSLFGERIYEQYF
>NA|TRBJ1-3|TRBV6-1|TRBD1
TGTGCCAGCAGTGCGACAGGGGACGGAAACACCATATATTTT
CASSATGDGNTIYF
>NA|TRBJ1-1|TRBV6-6|NA
TGTGCCAGCAGTGGACTGAACGTCCTGACTGAAGCTTTCTTT
CASSGLNVLTEAFF
>NA|TRBJ2-1|TRBV5-6|NA
TGTGCCAGCAGTCTCGAAGGTTTTGATGAGCAGTTCTTC
CASSLEGFDEQFF
>few|TRBJ2-7|TRBV27|TRBD2
TGTGCCAGCGATACCCAGCGGCGGGAGCTTGCCGAGCAGTACTTC
CASDTQRRELAEQYF
>once|TRBJ2-7|TRBV7-8|TRBD1
TGTGCCAGCAGCTCGGACAGGTCCTACGAGCAGTACTTC
CASSSDRSYEQYF
>NA|TRBJ2-7|TRBV9|TRBD2
TGTGCCAGCAGCGGGACTAGCGGTTACGAGCAGTACTTC
CASSGTSGYEQYF
>NA|TRBJ2-7|TRBV5-1|NA
TGCGCCAGCAGCCCGACGTCTGTCGGGGAGCAGTACTTC
CASSPTSVGEQYF